This T cell receptor beta chain appears in the sequencing data of a study of beta chain features in type 1 diabetes. As for the study in general: Examination of sorted cells across all samples involved roughly 100 million cells.

Broader study findings: Type 1 diabetes patients showed a moderate but significant shortening of TCRB CDR3s in all four CD4+ subsets. Patients' naive, central memory and regulatory TCRB repertoires appeared more alike than those of healthy donors.

Turning to this clone: Antigen: not known.

CDR3 length: 14 amino acids. J gave up 0 bases and V 1 base, and 1 base lay outside the gene matches. Germline V gene sequence: CDR1 SQVTM, CDR2 ANQGSEA. Isolated RNA was reverse transcribed in full, so expressed TCRB transcripts were sequenced. TCRdb's copy holds only in-frame clones and misses some; the assay was immunoSEQ multiplex PCR. The data hold about 660,000 clones, with about 14% observed a single time. Material for sequencing was naive CD4+ T cells from blood. This receptor was obtained from a man aged 18 to 29 with type 1 diabetes. V is TRBV29-1 and J is TRBJ2-7, with 9 bases matching TRBD1. The CDR3 DNA reads as TGCAGCGTTGAAGTGGACAGGGGCTCCTACGAGCAGTACTTC. Protein sequence: CSVEVDRGSYEQYF.